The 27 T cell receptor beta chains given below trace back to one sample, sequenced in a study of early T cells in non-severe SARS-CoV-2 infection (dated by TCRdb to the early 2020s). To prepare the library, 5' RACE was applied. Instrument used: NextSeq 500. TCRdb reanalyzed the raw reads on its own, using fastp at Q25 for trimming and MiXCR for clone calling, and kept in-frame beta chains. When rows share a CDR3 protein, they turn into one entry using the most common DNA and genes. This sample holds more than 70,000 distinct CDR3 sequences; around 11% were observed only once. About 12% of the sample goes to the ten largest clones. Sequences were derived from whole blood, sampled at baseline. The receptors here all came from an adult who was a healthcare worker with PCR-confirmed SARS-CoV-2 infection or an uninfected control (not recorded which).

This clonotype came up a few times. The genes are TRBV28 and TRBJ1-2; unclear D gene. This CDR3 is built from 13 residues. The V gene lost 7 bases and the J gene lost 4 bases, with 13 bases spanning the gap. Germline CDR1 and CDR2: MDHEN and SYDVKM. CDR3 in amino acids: CASTYGRPYGYTF. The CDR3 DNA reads TGTGCCAGCACCTACGGACGGCCCTATGGCTACACCTTC.

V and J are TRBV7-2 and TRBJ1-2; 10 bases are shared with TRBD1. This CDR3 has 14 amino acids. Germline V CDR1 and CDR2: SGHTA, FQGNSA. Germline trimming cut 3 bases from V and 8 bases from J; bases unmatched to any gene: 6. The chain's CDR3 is CASSLTGGAGGYTF. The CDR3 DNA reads TGTGCCAGCAGCTTGACAGGGGGCGCGGGAGGCTACACCTTC. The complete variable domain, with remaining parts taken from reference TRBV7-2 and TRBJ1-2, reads GAGVSQSPSNKVTEKGKDVELRCDPISGHTALYWYRQSLGQGLEFLIYFQGNSAPDKSGLPSDRFSAERTGGSVSTLTIQRTQQEDSAVYLCASSLTGGAGGYTFGSGTRLTVV.

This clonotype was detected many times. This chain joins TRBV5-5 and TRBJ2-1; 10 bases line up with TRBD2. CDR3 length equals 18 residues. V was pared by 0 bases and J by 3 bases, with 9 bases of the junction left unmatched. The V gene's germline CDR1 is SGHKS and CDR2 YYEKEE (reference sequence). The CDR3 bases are TGTGCCAGCAGCTTGGGCCTAGCGGGGGATCGCCGCTACAATGAGCAGTTCTTC. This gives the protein CASSLGLAGDRRYNEQFF.

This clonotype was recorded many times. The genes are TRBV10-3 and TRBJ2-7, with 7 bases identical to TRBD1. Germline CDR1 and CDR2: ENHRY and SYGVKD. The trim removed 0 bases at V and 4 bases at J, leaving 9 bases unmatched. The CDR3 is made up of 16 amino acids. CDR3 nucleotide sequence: TGTGCCATCAGTGAGTCCCCCACAGGGGATTTATACGAGCAGTACTTC. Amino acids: CAISESPTGDLYEQYF.

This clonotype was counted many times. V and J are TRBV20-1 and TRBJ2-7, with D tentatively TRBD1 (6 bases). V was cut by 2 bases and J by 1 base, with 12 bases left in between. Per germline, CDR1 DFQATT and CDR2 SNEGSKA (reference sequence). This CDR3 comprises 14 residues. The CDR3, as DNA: TGCAGTGCTAGACCCGGGACACCGTCCTACGAGCAGTACTTC. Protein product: CSARPGTPSYEQYF.

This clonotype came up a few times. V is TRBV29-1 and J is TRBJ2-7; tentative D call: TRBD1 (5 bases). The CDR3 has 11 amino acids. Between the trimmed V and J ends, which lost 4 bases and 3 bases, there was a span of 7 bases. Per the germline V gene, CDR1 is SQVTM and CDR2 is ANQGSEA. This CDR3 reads CSVGQNYEQYF. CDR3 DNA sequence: TGCAGCGTTGGACAGAACTACGAGCAGTACTTC.

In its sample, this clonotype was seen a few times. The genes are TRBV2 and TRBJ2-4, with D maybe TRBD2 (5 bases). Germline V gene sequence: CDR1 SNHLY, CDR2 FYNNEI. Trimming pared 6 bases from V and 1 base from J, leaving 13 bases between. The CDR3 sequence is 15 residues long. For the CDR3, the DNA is TGTGCCAGCAGGGCGAGGGTATCGGCCAAAAACATTCAGTACTTC. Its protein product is CASRARVSAKNIQYF.

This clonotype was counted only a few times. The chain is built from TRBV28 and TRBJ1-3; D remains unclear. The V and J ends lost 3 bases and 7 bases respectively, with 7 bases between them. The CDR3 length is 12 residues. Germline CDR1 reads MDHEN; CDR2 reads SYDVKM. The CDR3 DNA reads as TGTGCCAGCAGTTTCGCCGGGAACACCATATATTTT. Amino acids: CASSFAGNTIYF.

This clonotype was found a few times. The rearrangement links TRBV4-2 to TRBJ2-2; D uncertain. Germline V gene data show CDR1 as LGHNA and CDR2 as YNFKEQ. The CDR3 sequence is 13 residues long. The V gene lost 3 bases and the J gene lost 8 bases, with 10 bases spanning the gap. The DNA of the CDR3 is TGTGCCAGCAGCCATCTTATAGGAGGGGAGCTGTTTTTT. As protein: CASSHLIGGELFF.

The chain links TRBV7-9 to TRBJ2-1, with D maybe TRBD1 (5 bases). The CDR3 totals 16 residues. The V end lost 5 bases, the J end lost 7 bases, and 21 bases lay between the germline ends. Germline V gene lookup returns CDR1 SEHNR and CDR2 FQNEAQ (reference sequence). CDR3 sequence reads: CASSLYSGRKRNEQFF. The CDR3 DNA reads TGTGCCAGCAGCCTTTATTCAGGGCGGAAAAGGAATGAGCAGTTCTTC.

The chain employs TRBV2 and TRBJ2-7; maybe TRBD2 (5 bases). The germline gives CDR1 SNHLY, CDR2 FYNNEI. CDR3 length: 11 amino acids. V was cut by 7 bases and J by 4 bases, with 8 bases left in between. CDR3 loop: CASTGEYEQYF. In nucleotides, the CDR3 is TGTGCCAGCACCGGGGAGTACGAGCAGTACTTC.

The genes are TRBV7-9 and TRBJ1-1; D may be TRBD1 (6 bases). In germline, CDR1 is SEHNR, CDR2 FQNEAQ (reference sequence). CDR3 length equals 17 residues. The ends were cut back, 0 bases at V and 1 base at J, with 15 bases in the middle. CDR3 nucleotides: TGTGCCAGCAGCTTAGCGCCGCGGGGGCCGGGGAACACTGAAGCTTTCTTT. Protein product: CASSLAPRGPGNTEAFF.

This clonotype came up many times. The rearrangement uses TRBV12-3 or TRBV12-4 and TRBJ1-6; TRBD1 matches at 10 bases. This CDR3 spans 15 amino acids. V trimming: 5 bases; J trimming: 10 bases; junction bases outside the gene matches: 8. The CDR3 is CASSRWGTGDSPLHF. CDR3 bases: TGTGCCAGCAGTCGCTGGGGGACAGGGGACTCACCCCTCCACTTT.

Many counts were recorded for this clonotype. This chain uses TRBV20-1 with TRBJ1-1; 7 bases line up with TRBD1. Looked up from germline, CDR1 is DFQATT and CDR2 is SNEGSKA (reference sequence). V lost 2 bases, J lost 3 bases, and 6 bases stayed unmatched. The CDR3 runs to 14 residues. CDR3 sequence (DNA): TGCAGTGCTAGACGGACAGGAGCTGACACTGAAGCTTTCTTT. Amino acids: CSARRTGADTEAFF.

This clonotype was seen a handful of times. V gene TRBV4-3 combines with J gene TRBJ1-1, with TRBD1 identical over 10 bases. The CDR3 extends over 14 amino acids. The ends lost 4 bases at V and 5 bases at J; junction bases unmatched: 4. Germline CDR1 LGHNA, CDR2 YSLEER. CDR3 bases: TGCGCCAGCAGCCCCGGGACAGGGGTGACTGAAGCTTTCTTT. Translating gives CASSPGTGVTEAFF.

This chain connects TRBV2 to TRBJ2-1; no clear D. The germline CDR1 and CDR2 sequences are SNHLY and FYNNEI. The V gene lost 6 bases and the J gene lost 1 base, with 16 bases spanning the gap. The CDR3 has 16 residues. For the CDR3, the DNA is TGTGCCAGCAGCGCAAGACCGGGCGCATCCTACAATGAGCAGTTCTTC. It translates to CASSARPGASYNEQFF.

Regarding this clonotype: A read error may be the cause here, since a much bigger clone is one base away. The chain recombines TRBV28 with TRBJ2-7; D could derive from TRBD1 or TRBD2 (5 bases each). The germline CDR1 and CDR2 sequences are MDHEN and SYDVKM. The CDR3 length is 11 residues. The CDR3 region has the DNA TGTGCCAACAGTTTGGGGGACGAGCAGTACTTC. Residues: CANSLGDEQYF.

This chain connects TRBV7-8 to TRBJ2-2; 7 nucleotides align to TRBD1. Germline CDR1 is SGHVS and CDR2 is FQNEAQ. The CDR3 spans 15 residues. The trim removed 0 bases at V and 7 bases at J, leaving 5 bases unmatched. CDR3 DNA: TGTGCCAGCAGCTTAGCGCAAGGGGGCGGCGGGGAGCTGTTTTTT. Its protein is CASSLAQGGGGELFF.

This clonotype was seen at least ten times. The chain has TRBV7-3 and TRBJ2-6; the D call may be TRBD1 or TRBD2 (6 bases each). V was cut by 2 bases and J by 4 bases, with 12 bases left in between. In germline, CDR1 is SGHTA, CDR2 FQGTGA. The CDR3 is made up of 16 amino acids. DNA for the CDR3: TGTGCCAGCAGCTTACGTTCGGGGGCCGGGGCCAACGTCCTGACTTTC. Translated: CASSLRSGAGANVLTF.

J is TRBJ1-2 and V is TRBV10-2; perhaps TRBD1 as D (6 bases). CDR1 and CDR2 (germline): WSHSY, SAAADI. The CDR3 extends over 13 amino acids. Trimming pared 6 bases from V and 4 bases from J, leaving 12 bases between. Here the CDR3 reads CASSPGTTYGYTF. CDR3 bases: TGCGCCAGCAGCCCCGGGACAACCTATGGCTACACCTTC.

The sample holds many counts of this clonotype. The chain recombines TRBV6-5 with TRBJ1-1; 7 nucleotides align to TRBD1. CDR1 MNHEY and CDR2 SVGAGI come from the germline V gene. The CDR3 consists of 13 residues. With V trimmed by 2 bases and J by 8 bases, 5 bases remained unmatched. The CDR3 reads CASSYEWDSEAFF. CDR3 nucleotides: TGTGCCAGCAGTTACGAATGGGACAGCGAAGCTTTCTTT.

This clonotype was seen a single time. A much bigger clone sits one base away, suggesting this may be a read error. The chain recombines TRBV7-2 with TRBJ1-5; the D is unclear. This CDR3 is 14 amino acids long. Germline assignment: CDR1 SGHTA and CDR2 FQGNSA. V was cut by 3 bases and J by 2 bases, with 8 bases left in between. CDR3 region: CASSFHKGNQPQHF. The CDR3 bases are TGTGCCAGCAGCTTCCACAAGGGCAATCAGCCCCAGCATTTT.

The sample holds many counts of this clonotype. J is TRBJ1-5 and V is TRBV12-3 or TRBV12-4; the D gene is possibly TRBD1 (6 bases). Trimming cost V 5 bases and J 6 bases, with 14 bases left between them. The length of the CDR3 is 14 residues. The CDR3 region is CASSQGGFGQPQHF. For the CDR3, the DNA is TGTGCCAGCAGTCAAGGGGGTTTCGGTCAGCCCCAGCATTTT.

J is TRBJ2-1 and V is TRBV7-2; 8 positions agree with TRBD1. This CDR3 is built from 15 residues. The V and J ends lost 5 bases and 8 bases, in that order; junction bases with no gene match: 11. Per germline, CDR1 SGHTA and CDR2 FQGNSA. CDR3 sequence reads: CASSRKGQGFDEQFF. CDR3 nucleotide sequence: TGTGCCAGCAGCCGGAAAGGACAGGGATTCGATGAGCAGTTCTTC. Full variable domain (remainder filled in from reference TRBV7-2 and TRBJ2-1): GAGVSQSPSNKVTEKGKDVELRCDPISGHTALYWYRQSLGQGLEFLIYFQGNSAPDKSGLPSDRFSAERTGGSVSTLTIQRTQQEDSAVYLCASSRKGQGFDEQFFGPGTRLTVL.

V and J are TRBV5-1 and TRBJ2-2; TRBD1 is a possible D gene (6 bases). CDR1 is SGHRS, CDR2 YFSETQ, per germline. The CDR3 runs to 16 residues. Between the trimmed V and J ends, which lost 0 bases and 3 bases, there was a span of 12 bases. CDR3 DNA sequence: TGCGCCAGCAGCTTGGCCCCAGGGGATCACACCGGGGAGCTGTTTTTT. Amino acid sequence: CASSLAPGDHTGELFF.

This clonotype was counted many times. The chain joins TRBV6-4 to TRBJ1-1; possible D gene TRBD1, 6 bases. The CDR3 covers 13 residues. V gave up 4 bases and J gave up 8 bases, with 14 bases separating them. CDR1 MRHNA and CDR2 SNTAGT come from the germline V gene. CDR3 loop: CASSAAGEPEAFF. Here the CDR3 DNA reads TGTGCCAGCAGTGCCGCAGGGGAACCCGAAGCTTTCTTT.

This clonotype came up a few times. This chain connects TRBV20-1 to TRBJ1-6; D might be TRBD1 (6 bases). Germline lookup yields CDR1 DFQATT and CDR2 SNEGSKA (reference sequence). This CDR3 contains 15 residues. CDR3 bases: TGCGGGAGCCGAACAGGGAGCTCCTATAATTCACCCCTCCACTTT. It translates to CGSRTGSSYNSPLHF.